Following are 15 T cell receptor beta chains from one sample sequenced in a study of Graves' ophthalmopathy and Graves' hyperthyroidism. Amplification of the TCR beta CDR3 regions used RNA transcripts (as template). RT-PCR was first run with HTBI primers, then multiplex PCR in a second round. TCRdb redid the calling of the multiplex PCR reads with MiXCR, one entry per CDR3 protein. The sample yields 170,000 or so distinct CDR3 sequences, around 40% seen once. Input material: peripheral blood. Source of these receptors: a man under 40 with Graves' ophthalmopathy.

V and J are TRBV28 and TRBJ2-7; either TRBD1 or TRBD2 may supply D (5 bases each). This CDR3 spans 14 amino acids. The germline V gene encodes CDR1 MDHEN and CDR2 SYDVKM. Between the trimmed V and J ends, which lost 10 bases and 2 bases, there was a span of 18 bases. CDR3 sequence: CATTSGADAYEQYF. In DNA, the CDR3 is TGTGCCACGACGTCCGGGGCCGACGCCTACGAGCAGTACTTC.

The chain links TRBV27 to TRBJ1-1; tentative D call: TRBD1 (6 bases). Trimming took 6 bases from V and 3 from J, leaving 23 bases between them. Germline CDR1 MNHEY, CDR2 SMNVEV (reference sequence). CDR3 length equals 17 residues. CDR3 in amino acids: CASSKGGAAATDTEAFF. The DNA of the CDR3 is TGTGCCAGCAGCAAGGGGGGCGCCGCCGCAACCGACACTGAAGCTTTCTTT.

This clonotype was counted many times. The chain couples TRBV24-1 to TRBJ2-3; D call uncertain. The germline gives CDR1 KGHDR, CDR2 SFDVKD. V was trimmed by 0 bases and J by 8 bases, leaving 8 bases between them. This CDR3 is built from 13 residues. CDR3: CATSDLQLGTQYF. The CDR3 nucleotides are TGTGCCACCAGTGATTTGCAGCTTGGTACGCAGTATTTT.

This clonotype was picked up many times. The V and J genes are TRBV4-1 and TRBJ1-1; 8 bases match TRBD1. There are 14 residues in the CDR3. The V segment lost 2 bases and the J segment 4 bases; nucleotides outside the gene matches: 3. Germline V gene sequence: CDR1 MGHRA, CDR2 YSYEKL. Written as DNA, the CDR3 is TGCGCCAGCAGCCAACCCACAGGGGGCACTGAAGCTTTCTTT. Protein product: CASSQPTGGTEAFF.

The V and J genes are TRBV20-1 and TRBJ1-1; D not resolved. Germline V gene data show CDR1 as DFQATT and CDR2 as SNEGSKA (reference sequence). The V and J ends lost 5 bases and 4 bases respectively, with 14 bases between them. This CDR3 spans 13 amino acids. Written as DNA, the CDR3 is TGCAGTGCTGCTGTGGGCACCGGCACTGAAGCTTTCTTT. Translating gives CSAAVGTGTEAFF.

There are many counts of this clonotype. The V gene is TRBV4-1, the J gene TRBJ2-1, with D unresolved. The germline V and J ends were trimmed by 1 base and 0 bases, with 10 bases remaining between them. Germline CDR1 MGHRA, CDR2 YSYEKL. The CDR3 loop spans 16 amino acids. Here the CDR3 DNA reads TGCGCCAGCAGCCAAGCGCGGACCAGCTCCTACAATGAGCAGTTCTTC. It is translated as CASSQARTSSYNEQFF.

This sequence joins TRBV12-3 or TRBV12-4 and TRBJ2-7; D is perhaps TRBD2 (7 bases). The CDR3 loop spans 14 amino acids. V was clipped by 4 bases and J by 6 bases, with 16 bases between them. The CDR3: CASSSSGGLFEQYF. The CDR3 coding sequence is TGTGCCAGCAGTTCCTCGGGGGGCTTGTTCGAGCAGTACTTC.

The chain carries TRBV30 and TRBJ2-7; the D is unclear. Germline CDR1 and CDR2: GTSNPN and SVGIG (reference sequence). The V and J ends lost 2 bases and 0 bases respectively, with 11 bases between them. The CDR3 consists of 14 residues. The CDR3 region is CAWSRTYFSYEQYF. CDR3 in DNA: TGTGCCTGGAGTCGAACATATTTCTCCTACGAGCAGTACTTC.

This chain uses TRBV9 with TRBJ1-1, with 7 bases aligning to TRBD1. Germline V lookup: CDR1 SGDLS, CDR2 YYNGEE. The V segment lost 0 bases and the J segment 1 base; nucleotides outside the gene matches: 6. The CDR3 runs 16 residues. The CDR3 sequence: CASSVGIAGGNTEAFF. The DNA for the CDR3 is TGTGCCAGCAGCGTAGGTATCGCAGGGGGGAACACTGAAGCTTTCTTT. Drawing the rest from reference TRBV9 and TRBJ1-1, the complete variable domain is DSGVTQTPKHLITATGQRVTLRCSPRSGDLSVYWYQQSLDQGLQFLIQYYNGEERAKGNILERFSAQQFPDLHSELNLSSLELGDSALYFCASSVGIAGGNTEAFFGQGTRLTVV.

This chain links TRBV12-3 or TRBV12-4 with TRBJ2-7, with 7 bases aligning to TRBD1. CDR3 size: 14 residues. V lost 3 bases, J lost 3 bases, and 5 bases stayed unmatched. CDR3 loop: CASSLGQHIYEQYF. The CDR3, as DNA: TGTGCCAGCAGTTTGGGACAGCACATCTACGAGCAGTACTTC.

The chain employs TRBV6-2 or TRBV6-3 and TRBJ1-1; a weak D match, TRBD1 (5 bases). Germline CDR1 and CDR2: MNHEY and SVGEGT. The germline V and J ends were trimmed by 6 bases and 7 bases, with 12 bases remaining between them. The CDR3 runs 12 residues. CDR3 nucleotides: TGTGCCAGCAGGGGGGGTGGCAGTGAAGCTTTCTTT. Protein product: CASRGGGSEAFF.

The chain combines TRBV6-1 with TRBJ2-7; 9 bases align to TRBD1. Per the germline V gene, CDR1 is MNHNS and CDR2 is SASEGT. V lost 11 bases and J lost 1; bases outside the gene matches: 6. The CDR3 loop spans 13 amino acids. CDR3 in amino acids: CAAKDRGSYEQYF. Written as DNA, the CDR3 is TGTGCCGCCAAGGACAGGGGTTCCTACGAGCAGTACTTC.

There are many counts of this clonotype. The chain employs TRBV9 and TRBJ2-7; possible D gene TRBD1, 5 bases. The CDR3 covers 13 residues. The V and J ends lost 0 bases and 3 bases respectively, with 7 bases between them. Germline V gene lookup returns CDR1 SGDLS and CDR2 YYNGEE. In nucleotides, the CDR3 is TGTGCCAGCAGCGTAGCAGGGATCTACGAGCAGTACTTC. It yields the protein CASSVAGIYEQYF.

This clonotype was observed many times. The CDR3 coding sequence is TGTGCCTGGTCCGGGGATAATAATTCACCCCTCCACTTT. Translation gives CAWSGDNNSPLHF. This rearrangement joins TRBV30 to TRBJ1-6; D uncertain. There are 13 residues in the CDR3. Germline values: CDR1 GTSNPN, CDR2 SVGIG (reference sequence). V gave up 5 bases and J gave up 5 bases, with 10 bases separating them.

In its sample, this clonotype was seen many times. The chain is built from TRBV20-1 and TRBJ2-5; D may correspond to TRBD1 or TRBD2 (5 bases each). The CDR3 runs to 15 residues. Germline CDR1 and CDR2: DFQATT and SNEGSKA (reference sequence). V was pared by 0 bases and J by 5 bases, with 16 bases between. The CDR3 protein is CSARDPGHKVETQYF. CDR3 DNA sequence: TGCAGTGCTAGAGATCCGGGGCACAAGGTGGAGACCCAGTACTTC.